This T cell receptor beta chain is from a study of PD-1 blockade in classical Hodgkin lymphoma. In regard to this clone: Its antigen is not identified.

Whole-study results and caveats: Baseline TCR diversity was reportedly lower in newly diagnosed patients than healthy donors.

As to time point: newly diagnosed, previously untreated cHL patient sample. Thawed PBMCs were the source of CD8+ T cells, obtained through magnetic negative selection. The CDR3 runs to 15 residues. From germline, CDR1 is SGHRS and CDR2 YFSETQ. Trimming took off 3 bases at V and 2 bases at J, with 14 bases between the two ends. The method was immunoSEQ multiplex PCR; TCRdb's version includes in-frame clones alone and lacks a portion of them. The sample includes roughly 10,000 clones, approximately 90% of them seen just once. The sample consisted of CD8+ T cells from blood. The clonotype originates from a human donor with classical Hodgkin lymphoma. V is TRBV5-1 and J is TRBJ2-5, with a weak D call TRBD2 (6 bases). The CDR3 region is CASSSPGLSQETQYF. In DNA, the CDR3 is TGCGCCAGCAGCTCGCCGGGACTGTCACAAGAGACCCAGTACTTC. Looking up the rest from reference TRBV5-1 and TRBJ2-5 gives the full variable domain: KAGVTQTPRYLIKTRGQQVTLSCSPISGHRSVSWYQQTPGQGLQFLFEYFSETQRNKGNFPGRFSGRQFSNSRSEMNVSTLELGDSALYLCASSSPGLSQETQYFGPGTRLLVL.